The rows below give T cell receptor beta chains drawn from one sample of a study of Tregs in tolerant kidney transplant recipients. No cognate antigen is known for these TCRs. Sequencing used immunoSEQ multiplex PCR; TCRdb keeps in-frame clones, though not all of them. This sample has 4,500 to 7,000 clones, with roughly 89% found just once. The source was Tregs from blood cultured with allogeneic cells, collected before the transplant. These receptors were obtained from a human patient who received a combined kidney and bone marrow transplant. Both conserved end residues are part of each CDR3. D genes are given only for firm matches. Not every row has a clone size; where given, it reads once, few, many or a size class.

clone_size	d_call	v_call	j_call	cdr3_aa	cdr3_nt
.	.	TRBV29-1	TRBJ2-6	CSVNEKLAYKSRANVLTF	TGCAGCGTTAATGAAAAACTAGCATACAAAAGTCGGGCCAACGTCCTGACTTTC
.	.	TRBV5-1	TRBJ2-7	CASSSSRGESYEQYF	TGCGCCAGCAGCTCCAGCAGAGGGGAATCCTACGAGCAGTACTTC
.	.	TRBV19	TRBJ2-5	CASSPGETQYF	TGTGCCAGTAGTCCGGGAGAGACCCAGTACTTC
.	.	TRBV6-1	TRBJ1-5	CASSEAPTAWGNQPQHF	TGTGCCAGCAGTGAAGCTCCGACAGCTTGGGGGAATCAGCCCCAGCATTTT
.	.	TRBV2	TRBJ2-7	CASSVKFEQYF	TGTGCCAGCAGTGTAAAGTTCGAGCAGTACTTC
.	TRBD1	TRBV4-2	TRBJ2-2	CASSRATGVANTGELFF	TGTGCCAGCAGCCGCGCAACAGGGGTGGCGAACACCGGGGAGCTGTTTTTT
once	.	TRBV14	TRBJ1-2	CASSQGMGIANYGYTF	TGTGCCAGCAGCCAAGGGATGGGGATTGCTAACTATGGCTACACCTTC
.	TRBD1	TRBV5-1	TRBJ1-1	CASAQGVGSEAFF	TGCGCCAGTGCACAGGGGGTTGGATCTGAAGCTTTCTTT
.	TRBD1	TRBV5-6	TRBJ1-2	CASSAGQVSSNYGYTF	TGTGCCAGCAGCGCCGGACAGGTATCATCTAACTATGGCTACACCTTC
once	.	TRBV7-2	TRBJ2-4	CASSLTGVLAKNIQYF	TGTGCCAGCAGCCTAACGGGGGTTCTAGCCAAAAACATTCAGTACTTC
.	.	TRBV27	TRBJ2-3	CASSLSLSGTQYF	TGTGCCAGCAGTTTATCCCTGTCGGGGACGCAGTATTTT
few	.	TRBV5-1	TRBJ1-1	CASSLAGGRTGTEAFF	TGCGCCAGCAGCTTGGCCGGGGGTCGTACTGGGACTGAAGCTTTCTTT
.	TRBD1	TRBV27	TRBJ1-2	CASRRQGANYGYTF	TGTGCCAGCAGGAGACAGGGAGCTAACTATGGCTACACCTTC
.	.	TRBV7-8	TRBJ2-7	CASSLISGSSYEQYF	TGTGCCAGCAGCTTAATTTCAGGGAGCTCCTACGAGCAGTACTTC
.	TRBD1	TRBV2	TRBJ1-2	CASSETGDYGYTF	TGTGCCAGCAGCGAAACAGGGGACTATGGCTACACCTTC
.	.	TRBV29-1	TRBJ2-1	CSVEEGGYSSYNEQFF	TGCAGCGTTGAAGAGGGGGGCTACAGCTCCTACAATGAGCAGTTCTTC
.	TRBD1	TRBV5-8	TRBJ1-2	CASSFDRGGYGYTF	TGTGCCAGCAGCTTCGACAGGGGTGGCTATGGCTACACCTTC
.	.	TRBV28	TRBJ2-3	CASRLLGRLGTDTQYF	TGTGCCAGCAGACTACTCGGGAGATTAGGGACAGATACGCAGTATTTT
.	.	TRBV6-5	TRBJ2-1	CASSYQRRSYNEQFF	TGTGCCAGCAGTTACCAACGCCGCTCCTACAATGAGCAGTTCTTC
.	.	TRBV7-9	TRBJ2-1	CASRASRAQFF	TGTGCCAGCAGAGCCTCCCGGGCGCAGTTCTTC
.	.	TRBV20-1	TRBJ2-1	CSARDKVARFF	TGCAGTGCTAGAGATAAGGTGGCTCGGTTCTTC
.	.	TRBV11-2	TRBJ2-3	CASTPPGALDTQYF	TGTGCCAGCACCCCCCCGGGGGCCTTGGATACGCAGTATTTT
once	.	TRBV7-9	TRBJ2-4	CVSSFDREDIQYF	TGTGTCAGCAGCTTTGACAGGGAGGACATTCAGTACTTC
.	TRBD2	TRBV7-2	TRBJ2-7	CASSWIRGGAYEQYF	TGTGCCAGCAGCTGGATACGTGGGGGGGCCTACGAGCAGTACTTC